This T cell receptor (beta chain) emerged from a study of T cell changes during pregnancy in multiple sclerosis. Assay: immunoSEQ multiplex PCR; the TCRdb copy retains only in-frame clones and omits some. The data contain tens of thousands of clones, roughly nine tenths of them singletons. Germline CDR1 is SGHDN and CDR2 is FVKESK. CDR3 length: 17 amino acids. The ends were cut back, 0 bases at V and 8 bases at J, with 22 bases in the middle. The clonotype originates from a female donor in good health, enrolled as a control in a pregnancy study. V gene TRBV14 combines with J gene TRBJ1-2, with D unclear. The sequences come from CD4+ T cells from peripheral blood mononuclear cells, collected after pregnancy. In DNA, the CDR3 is TGTGCCAGCAGCCAAGATTGGGAGTCCAGTCGATTCCACGGCTACACCTTC. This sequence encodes CASSQDWESSRFHGYTF.